This TCR beta chain was found in a study of T-cell reconstitution after alpha-beta-depleted transplantation in children. V lost 6 bases and J lost 1; bases outside the gene matches: 5. Germline CDR1 and CDR2: SGHRS and YFSETQ. The CDR3 has 14 residues. Construction of the TCRbeta library involved unique molecular identifiers. A single record per CDR3 protein comes from TCRdb applying MiXCR to the PCR reads. Altogether some 100,000 distinct CDR3 sequences are present, 23% being singletons, with the ten largest covering 20% to 25%. The source of this sequence is a boy younger than 10 with acute lymphoblastic leukemia, due to receive a stem cell transplant. The specimen was PBMCs, collected before TCRalphabeta/CD19-depleted stem cell transplant. The genes are TRBV5-1 and TRBJ2-7; 9 positions match TRBD1. The chain's CDR3 is CASTSGTGSYEQYF. The CDR3 DNA is TGCGCCAGCACCTCTGGGACAGGGTCCTACGAGCAGTACTTC.